These T cell receptor beta chains were read from a single sample in a study of breast tumors, draining lymph nodes, adjacent tissues. MiXCR was run by TCRdb on the multiplex PCR reads, yielding one entry per CDR3 protein. The sample lists 6,000 or so distinct CDR3 sequences; 43% were seen once. Source material: tumor-adjacent breast tissue. The receptors shown here come from a female donor with breast cancer. Some clones in this sample may be carry-over from other donors' samples. The CDR3 runs from the conserved cysteine through the conserved F or W. D genes are given only for firm matches. Part of the rows lack a size; the others show once, few, many or a class for expanded clones.

d_gene	v_gene	j_gene	abundance	CDR3aa	CDR3nt
TRBD2	TRBV20-1	TRBJ2-1	medium-sized	CSALSLPSGHDEQFF	TGCAGTGCTCTCTCTCTGCCTAGCGGACATGATGAGCAGTTCTTC
NA	TRBV25-1	TRBJ1-4	many	CASSGGQVLEKLFF	TGTGCCAGCAGTGGGGGGCAGGTTCTTGAAAAACTGTTTTTT
TRBD1	TRBV19	TRBJ1-1	few	CASSIRGQDLPNLEAFF	TGTGCCAGTAGTATACGGGGACAGGACCTACCCAACCTTGAAGCTTTCTTT
TRBD2	TRBV30	TRBJ2-7	many	CAWTLGTSFLLNF	TGTGCCTGGACCTTAGGGACTAGTTTCCTTCTGAACTTC
NA	TRBV24-1	TRBJ2-3	NA	CATSSFTDTQYF	TGTGCCACCAGTTCGTTCACAGATACGCAGTATTTT
TRBD1	TRBV3-1	TRBJ2-5	medium-sized	CASNYGTGRGETQYF	TGTGCCAGCAACTATGGGACAGGGAGGGGAGAGACCCAGTACTTC
NA	TRBV29-1	TRBJ1-1	many	CSVVISAGKYTEAFF	TGCAGCGTTGTAATCAGCGCAGGGAAGTACACTGAAGCTTTCTTT
NA	TRBV6-2/TRBV6-3	TRBJ2-7	many	CASKRFDTSYEQYF	TGTGCCAGCAAACGGTTCGATACCTCCTACGAGCAGTACTTC
TRBD2	TRBV3-1	TRBJ2-1	NA	CASSLKLAGDHNEQFF	TGTGCCAGCAGCCTTAAACTAGCGGGAGATCACAATGAGCAGTTCTTC
TRBD1	TRBV6-5	TRBJ1-3	many	CASSYSGTGASGNTIYF	TGTGCCAGCAGTTACTCCGGGACAGGGGCCTCTGGAAACACCATATATTTT
TRBD2	TRBV10-3	TRBJ2-1	NA	CAISDPGLGYNEQFF	TGTGCCATCAGTGACCCGGGACTAGGCTACAATGAGCAGTTCTTC
TRBD1	TRBV4-2	TRBJ1-5	medium-sized	CASSPHDRGQGIQPQHF	TGTGCCAGCAGCCCCCACGACAGGGGGCAAGGTATTCAGCCCCAGCATTTT
TRBD2	TRBV5-1	TRBJ2-7	medium-sized	CASTLTSGSGEQYF	TGCGCCAGCACTCTGACTAGCGGGAGTGGCGAGCAGTACTTC
NA	TRBV7-2	TRBJ2-3	once	CASSLGDRTDTQYF	TGTGCCAGCAGCTTAGGTGACCGCACAGATACGCAGTATTTT
NA	TRBV19	TRBJ2-1	many	CASSKGRGNEQFF	TGTGCCAGTAGTAAGGGCCGGGGCAATGAGCAGTTCTTC
TRBD1	TRBV20-1	TRBJ1-1	many	CSARDLDRGNTEAFF	TGCAGTGCTAGAGATTTGGACAGGGGGAACACTGAAGCTTTCTTT
TRBD2	TRBV9	TRBJ2-5	NA	CASSVGGRAEETQYF	TGTGCCAGCAGCGTAGGCGGGAGGGCCGAGGAGACCCAGTACTTC
NA	TRBV15	TRBJ1-1	NA	CATSRDLTAIEAFF	TGTGCCACCAGCAGAGACCTAACGGCTATTGAAGCTTTCTTT
NA	TRBV24-1	TRBJ2-1	NA	CATSDPYNEQFF	TGTGCCACCAGTGACCCCTACAATGAGCAGTTCTTC
NA	TRBV20-1	TRBJ2-1	once	CSARWSLPPPNEQFF	TGCAGTGCGCGGTGGAGTCTTCCCCCCCCCAATGAGCAGTTCTTC
NA	TRBV4-2	TRBJ1-4	many	CASSLRVARGNRDEKLFF	TGTGCCAGCAGCCTTAGGGTTGCGAGAGGAAACAGGGACGAAAAACTGTTTTTT
NA	TRBV5-6	TRBJ1-2	many	CASSFGGNYGYTF	TGTGCCAGCAGCTTCGGGGGGAACTATGGCTACACCTTC
TRBD1	TRBV10-1	TRBJ1-3	many	CASSVTGPGNTIYF	TGCGCCAGCAGCGTGACAGGGCCCGGAAACACCATATATTTT
NA	TRBV5-1	TRBJ2-1	NA	CASSLVRSSYNEQFF	TGCGCCAGCAGCTTGGTCCGCAGCTCCTACAATGAGCAGTTCTTC
NA	TRBV28	TRBJ1-2	NA	CASSRGDYWGSGYTF	TGTGCCAGCAGCCGGGGGGATTACTGGGGATCTGGCTACACCTTC
TRBD2	TRBV6-6	TRBJ2-7	NA	CASSPKGLAVAYEQYF	TGTGCCAGCAGCCCCAAGGGACTAGCGGTGGCCTACGAGCAGTACTTC
TRBD2	TRBV10-3	TRBJ2-7	medium-sized	CAISESGREGEQYF	TGTGCCATCAGTGAAAGTGGGCGGGAGGGCGAGCAGTACTTC